The 17 T cell receptor beta chains below all came from one sample that was sequenced in a study of Ad26.COV2.S vaccination and SARS-CoV-2 variants (dated by TCRdb to the early 2020s). The library was made by the immunoSEQ multiplex PCR assay. Entries here come from immuneACCESS through TCRdb and include only in-frame sequences with V and J called. Some clones fail to appear in such tables; in the studies checked, an unresolved V gene covers under half of the shortfall, and the cause of the remainder is unknown. In this sample the table shows 380,000 or so clones, less than 90% of which occur a single time. Of the sample, around 5.8% is held by the ten largest clones. Reading the label with the study, this specimen's treatment or condition is: about 20 received Ad26.COV2.S at low or high dose, single or two shots; about 5 received placebo; per-sample allocation not given. For vaccine and placebo recipients, the sequenced repertoires came from samples collected on day 63 after the first injection.

Specimen: peripheral blood, collected in a trial of Ad26.COV2.S vaccine versus placebo. Source of these receptors: a person aged 18 to 59 who received the Ad26.COV2.S COVID-19 vaccine or a placebo.

V gene TRBV7-2 combines with J gene TRBJ2-1; 16 bases agree with TRBD2. This CDR3 has 19 residues. CDR1 and CDR2 (germline): SGHTA, FQGNSA. V lost 1 base, J lost 8 bases, and 11 bases stayed unmatched. DNA for the CDR3: TGTGCCAGCAGCTTAGGTAGATCCGGGACTAGCGGGAGGGGCTATGAGCAGTTCTTC. It yields the protein CASSLGRSGTSGRGYEQFF.

The V gene is TRBV4-3, the J gene TRBJ1-2; 7 bases fit TRBD1. The germline V gene encodes CDR1 LGHNA and CDR2 YSLEER. J was trimmed by 3 bases and V by 3 bases; bases with no gene match: 10. The CDR3 is 16 residues long. CDR3 amino acids: CASSHLLTGSDYGYTF. CDR3 nucleotide sequence: TGCGCCAGCAGCCACCTATTGACAGGGTCGGACTATGGCTACACCTTC.

This chain links TRBV19 with TRBJ1-2; 10 bases are shared with TRBD1. This CDR3 spans 14 amino acids. V lost 5 bases and J lost 4; bases outside the gene matches: 4. The germline V gene has CDR1 LNHDA and CDR2 SQIVND (reference sequence). This CDR3 reads CASSRDRGFYGYTF. CDR3 nucleotides: TGTGCCAGTAGTCGGGACAGGGGTTTCTATGGCTACACCTTC.

The genes are TRBV28 and TRBJ2-5, with D perhaps TRBD2 (6 bases). Looked up from germline, CDR1 is MDHEN and CDR2 is SYDVKM. The CDR3 covers 13 residues. Trimming stripped 3 bases from V and 1 base from J, with 6 bases between. As DNA, the CDR3 is TGTGCCAGCAGTTTGGGACTCCAAGAGACCCAGTACTTC. It encodes CASSLGLQETQYF.

The chain employs TRBV7-9 and TRBJ1-2; D not certain. The CDR3 runs to 15 residues. V was shortened by 5 bases and J by 6 bases, with 19 bases between the two germline ends. The germline V gene has CDR1 SEHNR and CDR2 FQNEAQ (reference sequence). CDR3 in amino acids: CASSPPALPRHGYTF. CDR3 DNA sequence: TGTGCCAGCAGCCCCCCTGCCCTACCGAGGCATGGCTACACCTTC.

In this sample, this clone turned up a few times. The V gene is TRBV12-3 or TRBV12-4, the J gene TRBJ2-1; D is perhaps TRBD1 (5 bases). V dropped 6 bases and J dropped 10 bases, with 16 bases sitting between them. This CDR3 is built from 13 residues. The CDR3 coding sequence is TGTGCCAGCAGCCCCGGGCCGACAGACGAGCAGTTCTTC. Translating it yields CASSPGPTDEQFF.

There are a few counts of this clone. The chain couples TRBV14 to TRBJ1-1, with unresolved D. This CDR3 comprises 12 residues. The germline V and J ends were trimmed by 4 bases and 0 bases, with 3 bases remaining between them. From germline, CDR1 is SGHDN and CDR2 FVKESK. CDR3 loop: CASSRVNTEAFF. The CDR3 nucleotides are TGTGCCAGCAGCCGAGTGAACACTGAAGCTTTCTTT.

The rearrangement joins TRBV2 to TRBJ2-2; D might be TRBD2 (5 bases). This CDR3 contains 15 residues. Trimming pared 0 bases from V and 4 bases from J, leaving 9 bases between. CDR1 is SNHLY, CDR2 FYNNEI, per germline. The CDR3 DNA reads TGTGCCAGCAGTGAAGCGCGTCGGGGCACCGGGGAGCTGTTTTTT. Translating it yields CASSEARRGTGELFF.

This clone was seen a few times. The CDR3 loop reads CASSLTREPQHF. The CDR3 DNA sequence: TGTGCCAGCAGCCTGACTCGGGAGCCCCAGCATTTT. The rearrangement links TRBV5-8 to TRBJ1-5; D unresolved. The CDR3 covers 12 residues. V shed 4 bases and J shed 8 bases, with 10 bases lying between them. The V gene's germline CDR1 is SGHTS and CDR2 YDEGEE.

The genes are TRBV7-9 and TRBJ1-5; D is ambiguous. Germline V CDR1 and CDR2: SEHNR, FQNEAQ (reference sequence). The V and J ends lost 1 base and 6 bases respectively, with 13 bases between them. The CDR3 has 15 residues. The CDR3 DNA reads as TGTGCCAGCAGCTTAGGAACCAGTTGGCCTCAGCCCCAGCATTTT. Amino acid sequence: CASSLGTSWPQPQHF.

The chain is built from TRBV7-3 and TRBJ2-1; 7 nucleotides align to TRBD2. The CDR3 is 15 residues long. Per the germline V gene, CDR1 is SGHTA and CDR2 is FQGTGA. Trimming removed 6 bases from V and 6 bases from J; junction bases left unmatched: 11. The CDR3 sequence is CASSPREDGLNEQFF. The CDR3 DNA is TGTGCCAGCAGTCCCCGGGAGGATGGCCTCAATGAGCAGTTCTTC.

The chain recombines TRBV18 with TRBJ2-2; the D gene could be TRBD1 or TRBD2 (6 bases each). V was pared by 4 bases and J by 8 bases, with 17 bases between. This CDR3 is 15 amino acids long. CDR1 KGHSH and CDR2 LQKENI come from the germline V gene. CDR3 in amino acids: CASSLGRPGQGELFF. The DNA for the CDR3 is TGTGCCAGCTCACTGGGGAGGCCGGGACAAGGGGAGCTGTTTTTT.

The V gene is TRBV2, the J gene TRBJ1-3, with 7 bases aligning to TRBD1. Trimming at V came to 6 bases and at J to 0 bases, leaving 5 bases not matched to a gene. This CDR3 region has 15 residues. Germline CDR1 SNHLY, CDR2 FYNNEI. The CDR3 is CASRGGTVSGNTIYF. DNA of the CDR3: TGTGCCAGCAGGGGGGGGACAGTCTCTGGAAACACCATATATTTT. The full variable domain, rest sourced from reference TRBV2 and TRBJ1-3, is EPEVTQTPSHQVTQMGQEVILRCVPISNHLYFYWYRQILGQKVEFLVSFYNNEISEKSEIFDDQFSVERPDGSNFTLKIRSTKLEDSAMYFCASRGGTVSGNTIYFGEGSWLTVV.

The chain has TRBV6-2 or TRBV6-3 and TRBJ2-1; TRBD1 aligns across 7 bases. J gave up 6 bases and V 5 bases, and 10 bases lay outside the gene matches. Germline V gene sequence: CDR1 MNHEY, CDR2 SVGEGT. The CDR3 length is 15 residues. The CDR3 loop reads CASSTRQGRRNEQFF. CDR3 bases: TGTGCCAGCAGTACTCGACAGGGCCGGCGCAATGAGCAGTTCTTC.

In DNA, the CDR3 is TGCGCCAGCAGCCACCGGACTAGCGGGGAGGGGGACTGGGAGACCCAGTACTTC. Its translation is CASSHRTSGEGDWETQYF. This chain joins TRBV4-1 and TRBJ2-5, with TRBD2 matching 12 bases. The CDR3 covers 18 residues. Germline CDR1 is MGHRA and CDR2 is YSYEKL. Trimming at V came to 3 bases and at J to 5 bases, leaving 13 bases not matched to a gene.

This clone was observed once. This chain connects TRBV6-5 to TRBJ2-7; 10 bases are a match to TRBD2. This CDR3 contains 13 residues. The trim removed 7 bases at V and 7 bases at J, leaving 7 bases unmatched. CDR1 and CDR2 (germline): MNHEY, SVGAGI. The CDR3 DNA follows: TGTGCCAGCATGGCTAGCGGGGGCCGGGAGCAGTACTTC. Translated, it gives CASMASGGREQYF.

This clone has just a few counts. The chain uses TRBV4-1 and TRBJ1-2; D remains unclear. This CDR3 has 15 amino acids. Trimming took 0 bases from V and 0 from J, leaving 8 bases between them. CDR1 and CDR2 (germline): MGHRA, YSYEKL. The CDR3 loop reads CASSQDGLANYGYTF. The CDR3 DNA is TGCGCCAGCAGCCAAGATGGATTAGCTAACTATGGCTACACCTTC.